The sequence of this T cell receptor beta chain was determined in a study of T-cell reconstitution after alpha-beta-depleted transplantation in children. Unique molecular identifiers tagged the TCRbeta library. MiXCR, applied by TCRdb to the PCR reads, yields one record per CDR3 protein. Found here are around 580,000 distinct CDR3 sequences, roughly a quarter of them singletons; the top ten hold 35% to 40%. Germline V gene data show CDR1 as SGHTA and CDR2 as FQGNSA. CDR3 length: 16 residues. The V end lost 6 bases, the J end lost 1 base, and 15 bases lay between the germline ends. The sequence was collected from a boy under two years old with Wiskott-Aldrich syndrome, due to receive a stem cell transplant. The specimen was PBMCs, collected before TCRalphabeta/CD19-depleted stem cell transplant. The chain joins TRBV7-2 to TRBJ2-2; a possible D gene is TRBD2 (6 bases). CDR3 DNA: TGTGCCAGCAGACCTCCGGGACTCAGGAACACCGGGGAGCTGTTTTTT. Its protein is CASRPPGLRNTGELFF. Drawing the rest from reference TRBV7-2 and TRBJ2-2, the complete variable domain is GAGVSQSPSNKVTEKGKDVELRCDPISGHTALYWYRQSLGQGLEFLIYFQGNSAPDKSGLPSDRFSAERTGGSVSTLTIQRTQQEDSAVYLCASRPPGLRNTGELFFGEGSRLTVL.